A selection of T cell receptor beta chains follows, all from one sample in a study of patients and donors after allogeneic stem cell transplantation. TCRdb analysed the RT-PCR reads with MiXCR anew, one entry per CDR3 protein. The data show roughly 940,000 distinct CDR3 sequences, roughly 18% seen once. Input material: blood, either unsorted or a sorted T cell fraction (not recorded which). These receptors came from a human donor who was either an allogeneic HSCT recipient or a stem cell or donor lymphocyte infusion donor (not recorded which). It is not recorded whose cells these are; they may come from a transplant donor. The CDR3 runs from the conserved cysteine through the conserved F or W. Each record gives: V gene, J gene, clone size, D gene, CDR3 protein, CDR3 DNA. The D gene is left open where the match is weak. Size tells how often a clone was seen (once, few, many) or the class of an expanded clone, and some rows leave it out.

V gene: TRBV7-9
J gene: TRBJ1-4
clone size: few
D gene: NA
CDR3 protein: CASSGWDGQGGEKLFF
CDR3 DNA: TGTGCCAGCAGCGGATGGGATGGTCAGGGAGGGGAAAAACTGTTTTTT

V gene: TRBV12-3/TRBV12-4
J gene: TRBJ2-7
clone size: few
D gene: TRBD1
CDR3 protein: CASTRTGNYEQYF
CDR3 DNA: TGTGCCAGCACCCGGACAGGGAACTACGAGCAGTACTTC

V gene: TRBV5-5
J gene: TRBJ2-3
clone size: NA
D gene: TRBD2
CDR3 protein: CASSPGRGIPRSSDTQYF
CDR3 DNA: TGTGCCAGCAGCCCCGGGAGGGGCATTCCCCGGTCATCCGATACGCAGTATTTT

V gene: TRBV7-8
J gene: TRBJ2-1
clone size: few
D gene: NA
CDR3 protein: CASSTEGSSYNEQFF
CDR3 DNA: TGTGCCAGCAGCACTGAGGGGAGCTCCTACAATGAGCAGTTCTTC

V gene: TRBV7-9
J gene: TRBJ1-5
clone size: NA
D gene: NA
CDR3 protein: CASSLSPPGRDQPQHF
CDR3 DNA: TGTGCCAGCAGCTTAAGCCCGCCAGGGAGGGATCAGCCCCAGCATTTT

V gene: TRBV9
J gene: TRBJ2-3
clone size: few
D gene: NA
CDR3 protein: CASSVRALDTQYF
CDR3 DNA: TGTGCCAGCAGCGTAAGAGCCCTAGATACGCAGTATTTT

V gene: TRBV24-1
J gene: TRBJ2-1
clone size: few
D gene: NA
CDR3 protein: CATSQPGFHYNEQFF
CDR3 DNA: TGTGCCACCAGCCAGCCAGGGTTCCACTACAATGAGCAGTTCTTC

V gene: TRBV24-1
J gene: TRBJ2-7
clone size: few
D gene: NA
CDR3 protein: CATSDVRDGAYEQYF
CDR3 DNA: TGTGCCACCAGTGATGTCCGGGACGGTGCCTACGAGCAGTACTTC

V gene: TRBV2
J gene: TRBJ1-5
clone size: NA
D gene: NA
CDR3 protein: CASSERTVNQPQHF
CDR3 DNA: TGTGCCAGCAGCGAAAGGACAGTCAATCAGCCCCAGCATTTT

V gene: TRBV7-2
J gene: TRBJ2-3
clone size: NA
D gene: TRBD2
CDR3 protein: CASSLERGAWSDTQYF
CDR3 DNA: TGTGCCAGCAGCTTAGAGCGGGGGGCTTGGTCAGATACGCAGTATTTT

V gene: TRBV20-1
J gene: TRBJ2-3
clone size: NA
D gene: NA
CDR3 protein: CSATRSSTDTQYF
CDR3 DNA: TGCAGTGCTACGAGGTCTAGCACAGATACGCAGTATTTT

V gene: TRBV29-1
J gene: TRBJ1-1
clone size: NA
D gene: TRBD1
CDR3 protein: CSGHRGNTEAFF
CDR3 DNA: TGCAGCGGCCACAGGGGGAACACTGAAGCTTTCTTT

V gene: TRBV12-3/TRBV12-4
J gene: TRBJ1-2
clone size: NA
D gene: NA
CDR3 protein: CASSLGLQIYGYTF
CDR3 DNA: TGTGCCAGCAGTTTAGGTCTGCAAATCTATGGCTACACCTTC

V gene: TRBV19
J gene: TRBJ1-1
clone size: few
D gene: NA
CDR3 protein: CASSIDRTSTEAFF
CDR3 DNA: TGTGCCAGTAGTATAGATCGGACAAGCACTGAAGCTTTCTTT

V gene: TRBV7-2
J gene: TRBJ2-3
clone size: few
D gene: NA
CDR3 protein: CASSFGGSVRDTQYF
CDR3 DNA: TGTGCCAGCAGCTTCGGAGGCAGCGTTAGGGATACGCAGTATTTT

V gene: TRBV12-3/TRBV12-4
J gene: TRBJ1-2
clone size: NA
D gene: NA
CDR3 protein: CASNRGVLYGYTF
CDR3 DNA: TGTGCCAGCAACCGAGGGGTGCTCTATGGCTACACCTTC

V gene: TRBV7-9
J gene: TRBJ2-3
clone size: few
D gene: NA
CDR3 protein: CASSSTWSHTDTQYF
CDR3 DNA: TGTGCCAGCAGCTCCACCTGGTCCCACACAGATACGCAGTATTTT

V gene: TRBV10-3
J gene: TRBJ1-6
clone size: few
D gene: NA
CDR3 protein: CAITGAYNSPLHF
CDR3 DNA: TGTGCCATCACCGGGGCCTATAATTCACCCCTCCACTTT

V gene: TRBV7-3
J gene: TRBJ2-3
clone size: few
D gene: TRBD2
CDR3 protein: CASSLPSGINTQYF
CDR3 DNA: TGTGCCAGCAGCTTACCTAGCGGGATAAATACGCAGTATTTT

V gene: TRBV6-5
J gene: TRBJ2-1
clone size: NA
D gene: TRBD2
CDR3 protein: CASSYFLAGGQDNEQFF
CDR3 DNA: TGTGCCAGCAGTTATTTTCTAGCGGGGGGGCAGGACAATGAGCAGTTCTTC

V gene: TRBV6-5
J gene: TRBJ1-2
clone size: few
D gene: NA
CDR3 protein: CASSSRNRDGGYTF
CDR3 DNA: TGTGCCAGCAGTTCGCGCAACAGGGATGGGGGCTACACCTTC

V gene: TRBV6-5
J gene: TRBJ1-3
clone size: few
D gene: NA
CDR3 protein: CASSYSEFLSGNTIYF
CDR3 DNA: TGTGCCAGCAGTTACTCAGAGTTCCTCTCTGGAAACACCATATATTTT

V gene: TRBV12-3/TRBV12-4
J gene: TRBJ1-1
clone size: many
D gene: NA
CDR3 protein: CASSLSPGTSTEAFF
CDR3 DNA: TGTGCCAGCAGTTTATCTCCCGGGACCTCCACTGAAGCTTTCTTT

V gene: TRBV12-3/TRBV12-4
J gene: TRBJ1-2
clone size: few
D gene: TRBD1
CDR3 protein: CASSLAPGQGSSYTF
CDR3 DNA: TGTGCCAGCAGTCTAGCACCGGGACAGGGAAGTAGCTACACCTTC

V gene: TRBV20-1
J gene: TRBJ2-7
clone size: NA
D gene: TRBD2
CDR3 protein: CSATTSGGLSYEQYF
CDR3 DNA: TGCAGTGCTACCACTAGCGGGGGTCTCTCCTACGAGCAGTACTTC

V gene: TRBV20-1
J gene: TRBJ1-1
clone size: NA
D gene: TRBD1
CDR3 protein: CSAGTVYTEAFF
CDR3 DNA: TGCAGTGCTGGGACAGTCTACACTGAAGCTTTCTTT

V gene: TRBV5-1
J gene: TRBJ2-1
clone size: many
D gene: TRBD2
CDR3 protein: CASSLALAGGNEQFF
CDR3 DNA: TGCGCCAGCAGCTTGGCCCTAGCGGGGGGCAATGAGCAGTTCTTC

V gene: TRBV2
J gene: TRBJ2-7
clone size: NA
D gene: NA
CDR3 protein: CAKGALLGSYEQYF
CDR3 DNA: TGTGCCAAAGGGGCACTCTTGGGCTCCTACGAGCAGTACTTC

V gene: TRBV2
J gene: TRBJ2-1
clone size: few
D gene: NA
CDR3 protein: CVEGGNEQFF
CDR3 DNA: TGTGTGGAAGGGGGTAATGAGCAGTTCTTC

V gene: TRBV6-5
J gene: TRBJ2-1
clone size: NA
D gene: TRBD2
CDR3 protein: CASSYFSGGANYNEQFF
CDR3 DNA: TGTGCCAGCAGTTACTTTAGCGGGGGGGCGAATTACAATGAGCAGTTCTTC

V gene: TRBV20-1
J gene: TRBJ2-7
clone size: NA
D gene: NA
CDR3 protein: CSARDPSLTISSYEQYF
CDR3 DNA: TGCAGTGCTAGAGATCCTTCCCTGACAATAAGCTCCTACGAGCAGTACTTC

V gene: TRBV10-3
J gene: TRBJ2-3
clone size: many
D gene: NA
CDR3 protein: CAISYTGATDTQYF
CDR3 DNA: TGTGCCATCTCATACACAGGAGCCACAGATACGCAGTATTTT

V gene: TRBV2
J gene: TRBJ2-1
clone size: NA
D gene: TRBD1
CDR3 protein: CASQPGQGNEQFF
CDR3 DNA: TGTGCCAGCCAACCGGGACAGGGAAATGAGCAGTTCTTC

V gene: TRBV27
J gene: TRBJ2-3
clone size: NA
D gene: NA
CDR3 protein: CASSYRSYNPADTQYF
CDR3 DNA: TGTGCCAGCAGTTACAGGAGTTACAACCCGGCAGATACGCAGTATTTT

V gene: TRBV6-2/TRBV6-3
J gene: TRBJ2-4
clone size: NA
D gene: NA
CDR3 protein: CASSYSILASPLSGSHYF
CDR3 DNA: TGTGCCAGCAGTTACTCGATTCTTGCTTCACCGCTCTCTGGCAGTCATTACTTC

V gene: TRBV2
J gene: TRBJ2-5
clone size: NA
D gene: TRBD2
CDR3 protein: CASSVLGLAGDETQYF
CDR3 DNA: TGTGCCAGCAGTGTGCTGGGACTAGCGGGGGATGAGACCCAGTACTTC

V gene: TRBV11-2
J gene: TRBJ2-7
clone size: few
D gene: NA
CDR3 protein: CASSSSFSYEQYF
CDR3 DNA: TGTGCCAGCAGTTCGAGTTTCTCCTACGAGCAGTACTTC

V gene: TRBV4-1
J gene: TRBJ2-7
clone size: few
D gene: TRBD2
CDR3 protein: CASSLSQGTSGYEQYF
CDR3 DNA: TGCGCCAGCAGCCTCAGCCAAGGGACTAGCGGCTACGAGCAGTACTTC

V gene: TRBV6-5
J gene: TRBJ1-3
clone size: NA
D gene: NA
CDR3 protein: CASSYRDPGVFPGNTIYF
CDR3 DNA: TGTGCCAGCAGTTACCGAGACCCGGGGGTTTTTCCAGGAAACACCATATATTTT

V gene: TRBV20-1
J gene: TRBJ2-7
clone size: NA
D gene: TRBD2
CDR3 protein: CSARDGTSGGAYEQYF
CDR3 DNA: TGCAGTGCTAGAGATGGAACTAGCGGGGGGGCTTACGAGCAGTACTTC

V gene: TRBV12-3/TRBV12-4
J gene: TRBJ2-3
clone size: few
D gene: TRBD2
CDR3 protein: CASIPSGRSTDTQYF
CDR3 DNA: TGTGCCAGCATCCCGAGCGGGAGAAGCACAGATACGCAGTATTTT